This T cell receptor beta chain was identified during a study of T cell responses to AZD1222 COVID-19 vaccine (TCRdb year 2021). Regarding the study in general: TCR sequencing was performed for over 230 trial participants, of whom some 200 were given two doses of AZD1222 and around 26 were given two doses of MenACWY control vaccine. Trial participants were enrolled by age into 18-55, 56-69 and 70-plus year subgroups, with approximately 160, 26 and 62 TCR-sequenced participants respectively.

Remarks on this clone: Its antigen target is currently unknown. No much larger clone is present one base from it, and per-base qualities are unavailable.

From cysteine to phenylalanine, the CDR3 is 12 amino acids long. The retained sequence is limited to the CDR3, 36 bases, with the frame set at the first base. Reading the germline V gene (reference sequence) gives CDR1 MNHNY and CDR2 SVGAGI. Deletion took 8 bases off V and 2 bases off J, with a span of 10 bases between the germline ends. The CDR3 regions of human TCRbeta chains were analyzed by immunosequencing. On the study's bioinformatics: Repertoire TCRs were matched against a reference library of SARS-CoV-2-specific TCRs generated with the MIRA antigen-specificity platform. Breadth meant the fraction of unique TCRs that were SARS-CoV-2-associated, whereas depth meant the fraction of total T cells that were SARS-CoV-2-associated. Using the MIRA data, each spike-specific TCR was mapped to the spike region that the TCR reacts to and placed in a CD4 or CD8 class. Log10-transformed breadth and depth values were compared by one-way ANOVA with Sidak's multiple comparisons tests. In its TCRdb copy, this immuneACCESS table keeps in-frame sequences only and misses some clones. Where compared with another copy, unresolved V genes explain less than half of these, and the others have no known cause. Clone size and V and J calls were adopted from that table, with D and trimming inferred from the DNA. The sample table holds about 130,000 clones, of which approximately 90% were seen once. The ten top clones hold around 1% of the sample.

Summary of the overall study and its limitations: In the small 56-69-year group, the increase in depth fell short of significance, most likely because of low power. After two AZD1222 doses, both the breadth and the depth of spike-specific TCRs were significantly higher than at day 0 and than in MenACWY recipients. Nearly half of unique spike-specific TCRs reportedly recognized epitopes outside regions mutated in the B.1.351 and B.1.1.7 variants. Because no samples from the day 14 peak response were available, repertoires could be characterized only after the peak T cell response. Conclusions about previously exposed vaccinees were limited because only a handful of AZD1222 recipients were SARS-CoV-2 seropositive at baseline. Vaccine-associated CD4 TCRs spanned the whole spike protein, with dominant responses in regions 160-218 and 743-854. Most participants were white British and females outnumbered males, and the authors suggested that clonal diversity may have been underestimated.

The intended sense of this specimen's time point label: about 28 days (+/-7) after the second vaccine dose. AZD1222 recipients whose second dose came at about 4 weeks and those whose second dose came at about 12 weeks were combined into one group, since spike-specific TCR depth and breadth did not differ between the two schedules. Vaccinee samples were obtained from the UK trials COV001 and COV002, which included a single-blind randomized controlled phase 2/3 trial of AZD1222 (ChAdOx1 nCoV-19) in healthy adults. Trial participant PBMC samples were collected at day 0 and day 28 after the second dose for TCRbeta chain sequencing.

The sample in question was peripheral blood, obtained 28 days after the second AZD1222 dose. The source of this sequence is an adult who received the AZD1222 COVID-19 vaccine. This receptor chain uses TRBV6-6 and TRBJ2-7; TRBD2 could be the D gene, as 5 bases match. This receptor has the CDR3 CASGRQPYEQYF. The DNA sequence is given as TGTGCCAGCGGGAGACAACCCTACGAGCAGTACTTC.